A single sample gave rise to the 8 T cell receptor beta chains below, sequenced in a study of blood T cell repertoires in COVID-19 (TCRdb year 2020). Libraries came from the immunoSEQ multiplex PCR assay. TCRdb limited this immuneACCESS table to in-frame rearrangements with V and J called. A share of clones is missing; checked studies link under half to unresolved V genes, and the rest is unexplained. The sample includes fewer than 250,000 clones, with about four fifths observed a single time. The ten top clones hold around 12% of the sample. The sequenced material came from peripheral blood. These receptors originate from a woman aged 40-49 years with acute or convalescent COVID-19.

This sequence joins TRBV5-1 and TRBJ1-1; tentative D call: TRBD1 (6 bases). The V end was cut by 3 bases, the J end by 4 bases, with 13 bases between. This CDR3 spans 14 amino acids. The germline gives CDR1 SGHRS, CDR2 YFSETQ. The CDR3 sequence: CASSWAGAATEAFF. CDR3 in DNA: TGCGCCAGCAGCTGGGCAGGGGCGGCCACTGAAGCTTTCTTT.

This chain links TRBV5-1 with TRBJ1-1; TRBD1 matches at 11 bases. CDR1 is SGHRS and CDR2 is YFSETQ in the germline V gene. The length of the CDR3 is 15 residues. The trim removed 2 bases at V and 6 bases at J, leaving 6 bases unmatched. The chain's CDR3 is CASSFGQGASAEAFF. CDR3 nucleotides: TGCGCCAGCAGCTTCGGACAGGGGGCTTCCGCTGAAGCTTTCTTT. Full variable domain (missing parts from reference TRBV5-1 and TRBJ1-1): KAGVTQTPRYLIKTRGQQVTLSCSPISGHRSVSWYQQTPGQGLQFLFEYFSETQRNKGNFPGRFSGRQFSNSRSEMNVSTLELGDSALYLCASSFGQGASAEAFFGQGTRLTVV.

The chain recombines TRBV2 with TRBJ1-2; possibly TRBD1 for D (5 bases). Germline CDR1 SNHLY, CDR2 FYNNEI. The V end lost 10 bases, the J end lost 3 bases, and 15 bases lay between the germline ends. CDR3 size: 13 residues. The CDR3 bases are TGTGCCATCTCACTTGGAGGGGACTATGGCTACACCTTC. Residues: CAISLGGDYGYTF. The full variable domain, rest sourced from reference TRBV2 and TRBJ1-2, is EPEVTQTPSHQVTQMGQEVILRCVPISNHLYFYWYRQILGQKVEFLVSFYNNEISEKSEIFDDQFSVERPDGSNFTLKIRSTKLEDSAMYFCAISLGGDYGYTFGSGTRLTVV.

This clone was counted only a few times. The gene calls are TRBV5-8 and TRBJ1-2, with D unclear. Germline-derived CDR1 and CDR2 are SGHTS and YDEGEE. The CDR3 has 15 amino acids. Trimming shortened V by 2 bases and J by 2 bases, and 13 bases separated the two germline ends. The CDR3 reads CASSFWSTGNYGYTF. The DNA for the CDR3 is TGTGCCAGCAGCTTCTGGAGCACTGGGAACTATGGCTACACCTTC. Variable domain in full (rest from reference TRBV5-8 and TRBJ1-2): EAGVTQSPTHLIKTRGQQATLRCSPISGHTSVYWYQQALGLGLQFLLWYDEGEERNRGNFPPRFSGRQFPNYSSELNVNALELEDSALYLCASSFWSTGNYGYTFGSGTRLTVV.

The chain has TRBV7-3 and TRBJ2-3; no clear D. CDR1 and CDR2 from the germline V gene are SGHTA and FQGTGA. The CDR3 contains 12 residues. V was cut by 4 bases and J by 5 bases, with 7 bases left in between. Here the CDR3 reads CASSSSVDTQYF. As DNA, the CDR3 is TGTGCCAGCAGCTCCTCCGTAGATACGCAGTATTTT.

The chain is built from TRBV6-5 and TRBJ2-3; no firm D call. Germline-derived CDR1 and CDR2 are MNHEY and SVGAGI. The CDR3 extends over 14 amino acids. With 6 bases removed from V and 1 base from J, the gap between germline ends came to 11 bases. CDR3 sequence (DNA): TGTGCCAGCAGGCGAGGAACGGGCACAGATACGCAGTATTTT. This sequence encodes CASRRGTGTDTQYF.

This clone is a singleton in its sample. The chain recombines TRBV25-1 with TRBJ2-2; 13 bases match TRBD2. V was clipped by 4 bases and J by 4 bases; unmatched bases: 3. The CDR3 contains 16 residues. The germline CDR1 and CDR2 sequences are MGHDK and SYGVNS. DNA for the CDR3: TGTGCCAGCAGTGGGAGACTAGCGGGAGGCACCGGGGAGCTGTTTTTT. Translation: CASSGRLAGGTGELFF.

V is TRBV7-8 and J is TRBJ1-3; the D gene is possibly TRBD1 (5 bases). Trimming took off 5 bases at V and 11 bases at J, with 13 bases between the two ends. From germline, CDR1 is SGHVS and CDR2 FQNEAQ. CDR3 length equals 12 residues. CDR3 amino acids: CASSPWGAPIYF. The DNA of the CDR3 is TGTGCCAGCAGCCCGTGGGGCGCCCCCATATATTTT.